This T cell receptor (beta chain) was recorded in a study of T cell responses to AZD1222 COVID-19 vaccine. The CDR3 sequence is 14 residues long. Profiled with immunoSEQ multiplex PCR; TCRdb holds only in-frame clones, not every one. The data hold about 150,000 clones, with about 87% observed a single time. Only one count was recorded for this clone. The chain is built from TRBV12-2 and TRBJ2-3. TRBV12-2 is marked as a pseudogene. The input for sequencing was peripheral blood, taken on day 0 of AZD1222 vaccination. This sequence was found in an adult in good health. DNA of the CDR3: TGTGCAAGTCGCTTTCAGCCGGCAGCAGATACGCAGTATTTT. Residues: CASRFQPAADTQYF.